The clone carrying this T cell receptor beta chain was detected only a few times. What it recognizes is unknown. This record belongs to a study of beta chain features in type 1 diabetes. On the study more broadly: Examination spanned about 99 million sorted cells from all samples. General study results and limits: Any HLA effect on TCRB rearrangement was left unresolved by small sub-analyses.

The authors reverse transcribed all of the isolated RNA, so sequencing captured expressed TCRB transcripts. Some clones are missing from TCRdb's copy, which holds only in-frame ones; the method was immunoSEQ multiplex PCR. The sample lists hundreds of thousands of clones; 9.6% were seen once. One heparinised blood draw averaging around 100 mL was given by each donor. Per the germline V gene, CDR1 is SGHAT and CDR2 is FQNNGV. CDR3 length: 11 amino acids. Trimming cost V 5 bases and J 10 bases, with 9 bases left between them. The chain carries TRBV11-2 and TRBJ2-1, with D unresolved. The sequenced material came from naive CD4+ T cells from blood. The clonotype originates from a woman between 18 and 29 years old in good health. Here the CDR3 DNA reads TGTGCCAGCAGCACCCGGTCGGAGCAGTTCTTC. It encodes CASSTRSEQFF.